This TCR beta chain was documented in a study of identical twins. Study findings and constraints: Cross-sectional statistical analysis, not tracking of the same donors, underpinned the conclusions.

MiXCR was run by TCRdb on the 5' RACE reads, yielding one entry per CDR3 protein. The table lists 700,000 to 950,000 distinct CDR3 sequences, around 12% of them singletons, with about 1.6% in the top ten. The CDR3 length is 13 residues. CDR1 is MNHEY and CDR2 is SVGEGT in the germline V gene. Trimming shortened V by 2 bases and J by 4 bases, and 8 bases separated the two germline ends. Healthy Caucasian individuals made up all the donors. This clonotype was detected only a few times. Its antigen remains unidentified. These data also featured in a second study, about yellow fever vaccine responses in identical twins. That report notes: Vaccine T cell responses of twins reportedly seemed partly convergent and partly personalized.

Sequenced: PBMCs. This TCR was sampled from a young woman in good health. The chain recombines TRBV6-2 or TRBV6-3 with TRBJ1-1; D not certain. The CDR3 region is CASSYRVATEAFF. The CDR3 region has the DNA TGTGCCAGCAGTTACAGGGTAGCCACTGAAGCTTTCTTT.